The 25 T cell receptor beta chains presented below share a single source sample, sequenced in a study of cytomegalovirus exposure and HLA in healthy donors. Vbeta (60) and Jbeta (13) primers were used in the PCR. Data came from immunoSEQ multiplex PCR; TCRdb stores just in-frame clones and leaves some out. This sample carries about 150,000 clones, under 85% of them seen once, and the ten largest clones take about 2.8%. The sequencing sample was made of PBMCs. The source of these receptors is a man aged 18 to 30 in good health and CMV-seronegative.

About this clone itself: Other DNA sequences within the sample encode an identical CDR3. The genes are TRBV9 and TRBJ2-5; 11 nucleotides line up with TRBD1. Looked up from germline, CDR1 is SGDLS and CDR2 is YYNGEE. V shed 3 bases and J 4 bases; nucleotides not matched to a gene: 5. The CDR3 totals 15 residues. CDR3 nucleotides: TGTGCCAGCAGCGGTACCGGGACAGGGGGAGAGACCCAGTACTTC. It translates to CASSGTGTGGETQYF.

The J gene is TRBJ2-5, the V gene TRBV4-1, with 9 bases fitting TRBD2. The V segment lost 1 base and the J segment 9 bases; nucleotides outside the gene matches: 12. The CDR3 extends over 16 amino acids. CDR1 and CDR2 from the germline V gene are MGHRA and YSYEKL. DNA of the CDR3: TGCGCCAGCAGCCAAGGGGTTGGCGGGGGGGCCTTCGCCCAGTACTTC. Translated: CASSQGVGGGAFAQYF.

V usage is TRBV5-4 and J usage is TRBJ2-1; TRBD1 matches at 8 bases. The V gene's germline CDR1 is SGHNT and CDR2 YYREEE (reference sequence). The trim removed 4 bases at V and 5 bases at J, leaving 8 bases unmatched. The CDR3 runs 15 residues. The CDR3 loop reads CASSRQGLRDNEQFF. CDR3 in DNA: TGTGCCAGCAGCAGACAGGGGTTGCGGGACAATGAGCAGTTCTTC.

The V call is TRBV6-1, the J call TRBJ1-3; D gene uncertain. CDR3 size: 15 residues. The germline V and J ends were trimmed by 0 bases and 2 bases, with 8 bases remaining between them. The germline gives CDR1 MNHNS, CDR2 SASEGT. The CDR3 bases are TGTGCCAGCAGTGAAGCACAGAGGGCTGGAAACACCATATATTTT. Translation gives CASSEAQRAGNTIYF.

A few counts support this clone. This chain links TRBV7-3 with TRBJ1-4, with TRBD1 matching over 7 bases. V was clipped by 5 bases and J by 8 bases; unmatched bases: 5. The V gene's germline CDR1 is SGHTA and CDR2 FQGTGA. The CDR3 covers 13 residues. As DNA, the CDR3 is TGTGCCAGCAGCACGGGACAGCGGGAAAAACTGTTTTTT. Its translation is CASSTGQREKLFF.

The chain employs TRBV10-2 and TRBJ1-5, with D possibly being TRBD1 (6 bases). The CDR3 sequence is 14 residues long. With 2 bases removed from V and 6 bases from J, the gap between germline ends came to 11 bases. The germline CDR1 and CDR2 sequences are WSHSY and SAAADI. CDR3 nucleotide sequence: TGCGCCAGCAGTGAGGTTACAGGGCTTCAGCCCCAGCATTTT. This encodes CASSEVTGLQPQHF.

This clone appeared a single time. This sequence joins TRBV6-5 and TRBJ1-2, with D unresolved. The length of the CDR3 is 14 residues. V dropped 7 bases and J dropped 3 bases, with 15 bases sitting between them. Germline V gene sequence: CDR1 MNHEY, CDR2 SVGAGI. The CDR3 DNA reads TGTGCCAGCATATCGGGGATTGGCGACTATGGCTACACCTTC. Encoded protein: CASISGIGDYGYTF.

The rearrangement uses TRBV6-5 and TRBJ2-4; 7 bases are a match to TRBD1. The CDR3 length is 14 residues. The germline gives CDR1 MNHEY, CDR2 SVGAGI. V lost 7 bases to trimming and J lost 8 bases; unmatched junction nucleotides: 11. The CDR3: CASKGDRRSDIQYF. CDR3 DNA: TGTGCCAGCAAAGGGGACAGAAGGTCAGACATTCAGTACTTC.

V is TRBV7-2 and J is TRBJ1-5; 7 positions agree with TRBD1. Unmatched junction bases numbered 4, after V lost 1 base and J lost 7 bases. Germline V gene sequence: CDR1 SGHTA, CDR2 FQGNSA. CDR3 length: 14 residues. In DNA form, the CDR3 reads TGTGCCAGCAGCTTAGATCAGGGGGAACAGCCCCAGCATTTT. Its protein is CASSLDQGEQPQHF.

V is TRBV29-1 and J is TRBJ1-2, with TRBD1 matching over 7 bases. CDR3 length equals 13 residues. The germline V gene encodes CDR1 SQVTM and CDR2 ANQGSEA. V shed 7 bases, J shed 3 bases, and the junction held 8 bases outside the gene matches. The CDR3 loop reads CSAIDRVDYGYTF. CDR3 sequence (DNA): TGCAGCGCCATAGACAGGGTGGACTATGGCTACACCTTC.

The J gene is TRBJ2-3, the V gene TRBV11-2; TRBD2 matches 10 bases. The CDR3 is 16 amino acids. The germline V gene encodes CDR1 SGHAT and CDR2 FQNNGV. The J segment lost 2 bases and the V segment lost 1 base, leaving 3 bases of the junction unmatched. The CDR3 loop reads CASSLVAGGLTDTQYF. The CDR3 region has the DNA TGTGCCAGCAGCTTAGTAGCGGGGGGCCTCACAGATACGCAGTATTTT.

This clone was detected only a few times. The CDR3 nucleotides read TGTGCCAGCAGTGACTCGGAATCAGGGGGTATAAGTTCACCCCTCCACTTT. Its translation is CASSDSESGGISSPLHF. The chain employs TRBV6-4 and TRBJ1-6, with TRBD1 identical over 7 bases. Germline V gene data show CDR1 as MRHNA and CDR2 as SNTAGT. The CDR3 contains 17 residues. J gave up 9 bases and V 0 bases, and 11 bases lay outside the gene matches.

The chain uses TRBV25-1 and TRBJ1-1; 8 positions match TRBD1. Germline V gene lookup returns CDR1 MGHDK and CDR2 SYGVNS. This CDR3 contains 15 residues. V was clipped by 1 base and J by 0 bases; unmatched bases: 1. The CDR3 DNA reads TGTGCCAGCAGTGAATCAGGGGGCATGAACACTGAAGCTTTCTTT. It specifies CASSESGGMNTEAFF.

The gene calls are TRBV4-2 and TRBJ2-2; 14 bases are a match to TRBD2. Germline V lookup: CDR1 LGHNA, CDR2 YNFKEQ. Trimming removed 4 bases from V and 4 bases from J; junction bases left unmatched: 5. The CDR3 has 17 residues. CDR3 loop: CASSPGTSGGPTGELFF. CDR3 coding DNA: TGTGCCAGCAGCCCGGGGACTAGCGGGGGACCCACCGGGGAGCTGTTTTTT.

The rearrangement links TRBV30 to TRBJ2-1; 10 nucleotides agree with TRBD2. The germline V gene encodes CDR1 GTSNPN and CDR2 SVGIG (reference sequence). Unmatched junction bases numbered 27, after V lost 6 bases and J lost 10 bases. This CDR3 contains 19 residues. The CDR3 sequence is CACNVHQPGTSVLFGEQFF. In DNA, the CDR3 is TGTGCCTGCAACGTTCACCAGCCGGGGACTAGCGTCCTTTTTGGCGAGCAGTTCTTC.

This clone was seen more than once but under ten times. The chain employs TRBV27 and TRBJ2-3, with D uncertain. Looked up from germline, CDR1 is MNHEY and CDR2 is SMNVEV (reference sequence). V was pared by 0 bases and J by 8 bases, with 15 bases between. The CDR3 runs 15 residues. Here the CDR3 DNA reads TGTGCCAGCAGTTTATCCACAGTGACATCCGGTACGCAGTATTTT. Protein product: CASSLSTVTSGTQYF.

The genes are TRBV5-5 and TRBJ2-6; D gene uncertain. Per the germline V gene, CDR1 is SGHKS and CDR2 is YYEKEE (reference sequence). V lost 5 bases and J 2 bases, leaving 8 bases between the germline ends. The CDR3 spans 14 residues. CDR3 protein: CASRSEAGANVLTF. CDR3 in DNA: TGTGCCAGCAGGTCCGAGGCTGGGGCCAACGTCCTGACTTTC.

The gene calls are TRBV6-5 and TRBJ1-1, with a possible D match to TRBD1 (5 bases). The germline V gene encodes CDR1 MNHEY and CDR2 SVGAGI. This CDR3 has 14 residues. V gave up 3 bases and J gave up 2 bases, with 10 bases separating them. The CDR3 here is CASSYGAGNTEAFF. Written as DNA, the CDR3 is TGTGCCAGCAGTTATGGGGCAGGTAACACTGAAGCTTTCTTT.

The chain joins TRBV7-8 to TRBJ1-3, with D maybe TRBD1 (5 bases). CDR1 is SGHVS, CDR2 FQNEAQ, per germline. CDR3 length: 14 amino acids. V lost 5 bases and J 0 bases, leaving 8 bases between the germline ends. Written as DNA, the CDR3 is TGTGCCAGCAGCCGACAGCACTCTGGAAACACCATATATTTT. Amino acid sequence: CASSRQHSGNTIYF.

The rearrangement joins TRBV28 to TRBJ2-1; D unresolved. V gave up 7 bases and J gave up 2 bases, with 6 bases separating them. The CDR3 is 12 amino acids. Germline CDR1 reads MDHEN; CDR2 reads SYDVKM. The CDR3 here is CASITPYNEQFF. As DNA, the CDR3 is TGTGCCAGCATTACACCCTACAATGAGCAGTTCTTC.

CDR3 nucleotides: TGTGCCAGCAGCTTTTCCCTAGCGGGACAAAGTGAGACCCAGTACTTC. Amino acid sequence: CASSFSLAGQSETQYF. The rearrangement uses TRBV5-5 and TRBJ2-5; 9 nucleotides agree with TRBD2. The CDR3 totals 16 residues. Trimming removed 2 bases from V and 5 bases from J; junction bases left unmatched: 10. The germline CDR1 and CDR2 sequences are SGHKS and YYEKEE (reference sequence).

The chain couples TRBV14 to TRBJ1-1; the D gene is possibly TRBD1 (6 bases). This CDR3 region has 16 residues. The V end lost 3 bases, the J end lost 1 base, and 15 bases lay between the germline ends. In germline, CDR1 is SGHDN, CDR2 FVKESK. The CDR3 is CASSHRPGHTNTEAFF. CDR3 DNA sequence: TGTGCCAGCAGCCACCGGCCGGGACACACGAACACTGAAGCTTTCTTT. Using reference TRBV14 and TRBJ1-1 for the parts outside the CDR3, the full variable domain is EAGVTQFPSHSVIEKGQTVTLRCDPISGHDNLYWYRRVMGKEIKFLLHFVKESKQDESGMPNNRFLAERTGGTYSTLKVQPAELEDSGVYFCASSHRPGHTNTEAFFGQGTRLTVV.

The rearrangement links TRBV7-2 to TRBJ2-7, with TRBD1 matching 8 bases. The germline gives CDR1 SGHTA, CDR2 FQGNSA. The CDR3 is 14 residues long. V lost 7 bases to trimming and J lost 2 bases; unmatched junction nucleotides: 7. CDR3 sequence: CASTTRQGTYEQYF. The CDR3 DNA sequence: TGTGCCAGCACCACCCGACAGGGGACCTACGAGCAGTACTTC.

This chain joins TRBV5-4 and TRBJ2-7; TRBD2 might be the D (6 bases). V was shortened by 2 bases and J by 3 bases, with 12 bases between the two germline ends. The CDR3 length is 14 residues. The germline V gene has CDR1 SGHNT and CDR2 YYREEE (reference sequence). CDR3 sequence reads: CASSFGGTNYEQYF. The CDR3 DNA follows: TGTGCCAGCAGCTTCGGAGGGACCAACTACGAGCAGTACTTC.

The chain carries TRBV28 and TRBJ1-5; D gene uncertain. The ends were cut back, 3 bases at V and 2 bases at J, with 14 bases in the middle. The germline CDR1 and CDR2 sequences are MDHEN and SYDVKM. The CDR3 has 16 amino acids. DNA for the CDR3: TGTGCCAGCAGTTTTCTTCCGGGGTGGGGCAATCAGCCCCAGCATTTT. Its translation is CASSFLPGWGNQPQHF. Variable domain in full (rest from reference TRBV28 and TRBJ1-5): DVKVTQSSRYLVKRTGEKVFLECVQDMDHENMFWYRQDPGLGLRLIYFSYDVKMKEKGDIPEGYSVSREKKERFSLILESASTNQTSMYLCASSFLPGWGNQPQHFGDGTRLSIL.